Listed below are T cell receptor beta chains from one sample, sequenced in a study of T cell responses to AZD1222 COVID-19 vaccine. The repertoire was sequenced with immunoSEQ multiplex PCR; TCRdb's copy has only in-frame clones and lacks some. The table shows approximately 150,000 clones, with about 91% occurring only once. Sample: peripheral blood, taken on day 0 of AZD1222 vaccination. These receptors originate from an adult in good health. CDR3s include the opening cysteine and the closing phenylalanine or tryptophan. Fields, in order: CDR3 length, clone size, J gene, V gene, CDR3 protein. Only part of the rows carry a size: once, few, many, or a class if the clone is expanded.

cdr3_length: 12
clone_size: once
j_call: TRBJ1-1
v_call: TRBV29-1
cdr3_aa: CSVDSGAPEAFF

cdr3_length: 14
clone_size: -
j_call: TRBJ2-1
v_call: TRBV27
cdr3_aa: CASSLGQGYNEQFF

cdr3_length: 18
clone_size: once
j_call: TRBJ2-1
v_call: TRBV18
cdr3_aa: CASSPVSGRGGSYNEQFF

cdr3_length: 15
clone_size: -
j_call: TRBJ2-7
v_call: TRBV11-2
cdr3_aa: CASSLEIWGAYEQYF

cdr3_length: 14
clone_size: once
j_call: TRBJ2-2
v_call: TRBV5-1
cdr3_aa: CASEPTDNTGELFF

cdr3_length: 15
clone_size: once
j_call: TRBJ1-5
v_call: TRBV28
cdr3_aa: CASTLNPGSNQPQHF

cdr3_length: 17
clone_size: -
j_call: TRBJ2-6
v_call: TRBV19
cdr3_aa: CASSIRTGSSGANVLTF

cdr3_length: 14
clone_size: -
j_call: TRBJ1-1
v_call: TRBV5-1
cdr3_aa: CASSLGVGATEAFF

cdr3_length: 14
clone_size: -
j_call: TRBJ1-1
v_call: TRBV29-1
cdr3_aa: CSVGAVGVNTEAFF

cdr3_length: 15
clone_size: -
j_call: TRBJ1-6
v_call: TRBV5-6
cdr3_aa: CASSLAAGENSPLHF

cdr3_length: 12
clone_size: -
j_call: TRBJ2-7
v_call: TRBV19
cdr3_aa: CAVQGRTYEQYF

cdr3_length: 15
clone_size: -
j_call: TRBJ2-5
v_call: TRBV5-1
cdr3_aa: CASSLGTSEQETQYF

cdr3_length: 15
clone_size: -
j_call: TRBJ2-1
v_call: TRBV11-2
cdr3_aa: CASSLIAGVSNEQFF

cdr3_length: 14
clone_size: -
j_call: TRBJ2-7
v_call: TRBV7-9
cdr3_aa: CASSSPGVGYEQYF

cdr3_length: 12
clone_size: -
j_call: TRBJ2-7
v_call: TRBV5-1
cdr3_aa: CASSYAAYEQYF

cdr3_length: 14
clone_size: -
j_call: TRBJ2-3
v_call: TRBV18
cdr3_aa: CASSPWDSTDTQYF

cdr3_length: 17
clone_size: -
j_call: TRBJ2-1
v_call: TRBV29-1
cdr3_aa: CSVAGTSGRSSYNEQFF

cdr3_length: 15
clone_size: -
j_call: TRBJ2-1
v_call: TRBV7-3
cdr3_aa: CASSLAGGPNNEQFF

cdr3_length: 13
clone_size: few
j_call: TRBJ2-2
v_call: TRBV10-1
cdr3_aa: CASTPDLTGELFF

cdr3_length: 14
clone_size: -
j_call: TRBJ1-1
v_call: TRBV7-8
cdr3_aa: CASSLQVGLTEAFF

cdr3_length: 15
clone_size: -
j_call: TRBJ2-2
v_call: TRBV6-6
cdr3_aa: CASTKWAEVTGELFF

cdr3_length: 13
clone_size: -
j_call: TRBJ2-3
v_call: TRBV10-1
cdr3_aa: CASRGGDRDTQYF

cdr3_length: 15
clone_size: -
j_call: TRBJ1-5
v_call: TRBV5-5
cdr3_aa: CASSPDPGGVQPQHF

cdr3_length: 14
clone_size: -
j_call: TRBJ2-5
v_call: TRBV30
cdr3_aa: CAWSRTSVKETQYF

cdr3_length: 15
clone_size: -
j_call: TRBJ2-3
v_call: TRBV5-4
cdr3_aa: CASSRDRGSTDTQYF

cdr3_length: 17
clone_size: -
j_call: TRBJ2-4
v_call: TRBV3-1/TRBV3-2
cdr3_aa: CASSLGTSGIAKNIQYF

cdr3_length: 14
clone_size: -
j_call: TRBJ2-5
v_call: TRBV6-1
cdr3_aa: CASSEDQGHRAQYF

cdr3_length: 13
clone_size: -
j_call: TRBJ1-5
v_call: TRBV11-1
cdr3_aa: CASSKDRDQPQHF

cdr3_length: 14
clone_size: few
j_call: TRBJ1-4
v_call: TRBV7-9
cdr3_aa: CASSLRSSGGKLFF

cdr3_length: 13
clone_size: -
j_call: TRBJ2-5
v_call: TRBV4-2
cdr3_aa: CASSQERGETQYF

cdr3_length: 15
clone_size: -
j_call: TRBJ1-6
v_call: TRBV7-2
cdr3_aa: CASSLDRSYNSPLHF

cdr3_length: 13
clone_size: -
j_call: TRBJ1-5
v_call: TRBV6-5
cdr3_aa: CASSPTDNQPQHF

cdr3_length: 13
clone_size: once
j_call: TRBJ1-2
v_call: TRBV30
cdr3_aa: CAWSRRVNYGYTF

cdr3_length: 15
clone_size: once
j_call: TRBJ1-2
v_call: TRBV28
cdr3_aa: CASRIPRGSDYGYTF

cdr3_length: 13
clone_size: once
j_call: TRBJ1-2
v_call: TRBV12-3/TRBV12-4
cdr3_aa: CASSPNRDQGYTF

cdr3_length: 14
clone_size: -
j_call: TRBJ1-3
v_call: TRBV6-5
cdr3_aa: CASTTGFSGNTIYF

cdr3_length: 15
clone_size: -
j_call: TRBJ2-7
v_call: TRBV28
cdr3_aa: CASSSSWTSWDEQYF